This T cell receptor beta chain was observed in a study of CXCR3-negative and CXCR3-positive naive CD8 T cells. This CDR3 region has 12 residues. CDR1 is DFQATT, CDR2 SNEGSKA, per germline (reference sequence). The TRB libraries of cDNA were built by UMI-labeled 5' RACE. One entry per CDR3 protein, without DNA, is what TCRdb gives after re-calling the 5' RACE reads. The sample holds 150,000 to 180,000 distinct CDR3 sequences. General observations from the study: Researchers report that CXCR3-positive naive cells carry more hydrophobic TRB CDR3s than CXCR3-negative naive cells.

As regards this clonotype: No antigen is known for it.

The receptor was derived from a human donor in good health. Some clones in this sample may be carry-over from other donors' samples. Input material: naive CXCR3+ CD8+ T cells from blood. The sample's subset: CD45RO-CCR7+CD27+CD95- naive CD8+ T cells expressing CXCR3 (TNR3+). The chain carries TRBV20-1 and TRBJ1-2; there is no DNA to check the TCRdb D call of TRBD1. CDR3 residues: CSANTGVDGYTF.